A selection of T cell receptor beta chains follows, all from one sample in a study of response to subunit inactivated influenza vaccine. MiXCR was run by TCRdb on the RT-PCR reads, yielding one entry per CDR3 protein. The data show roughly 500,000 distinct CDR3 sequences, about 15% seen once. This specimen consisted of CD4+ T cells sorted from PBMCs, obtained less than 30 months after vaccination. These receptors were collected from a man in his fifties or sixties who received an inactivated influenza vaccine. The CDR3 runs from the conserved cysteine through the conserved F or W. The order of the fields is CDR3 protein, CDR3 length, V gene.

CDR3aa: CASSLGTSNTGELFF
len: 15
v_gene: TRBV5-1

CDR3aa: CASSIPGLAVSYNEQFF
len: 17
v_gene: TRBV28

CDR3aa: CASSEGFWDRGNEQYF
len: 16
v_gene: TRBV25-1

CDR3aa: CASSLRPSYEQYF
len: 13
v_gene: TRBV27

CDR3aa: CASSYRDGEGAFF
len: 13
v_gene: TRBV6-5

CDR3aa: CASSRDRMYNEQFF
len: 14
v_gene: TRBV7-2

CDR3aa: CSVASTSGETQYF
len: 13
v_gene: TRBV29-1

CDR3aa: CASSPGKRAGVQETQYF
len: 17
v_gene: TRBV6-2/TRBV6-3

CDR3aa: CATSREYRGYEQYF
len: 14
v_gene: TRBV15

CDR3aa: CASSDVRGRTDTQYF
len: 15
v_gene: TRBV2